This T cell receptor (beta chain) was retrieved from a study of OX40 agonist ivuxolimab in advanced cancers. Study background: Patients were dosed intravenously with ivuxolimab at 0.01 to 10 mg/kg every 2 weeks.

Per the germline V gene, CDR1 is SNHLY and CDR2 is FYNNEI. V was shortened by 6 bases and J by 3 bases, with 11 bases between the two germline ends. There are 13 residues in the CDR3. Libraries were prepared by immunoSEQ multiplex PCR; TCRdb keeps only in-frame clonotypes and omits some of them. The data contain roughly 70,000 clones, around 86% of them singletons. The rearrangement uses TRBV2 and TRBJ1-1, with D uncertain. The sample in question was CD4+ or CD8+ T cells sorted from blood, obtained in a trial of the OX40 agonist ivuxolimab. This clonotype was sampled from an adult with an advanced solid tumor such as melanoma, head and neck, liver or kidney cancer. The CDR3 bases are TGTGCCAGCAGGTTTGAGGAGGACACTGAAGCTTTCTTT. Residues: CASRFEEDTEAFF.